This T cell receptor (beta chain) was documented in a study of Ad26.COV2.S vaccination and SARS-CoV-2 variants. As for the study in general: Ad26.COV2.S given intramuscularly, once or twice 56 days apart. Study-wide results and caveats: Possibly, TCR breadth and depth analyses underestimated total T cell responses. Participants given vaccine showed non-spike TCR breadth similar to that of placebo recipients. The study found higher spike-specific TCR breadth in vaccine than placebo recipients.

Concerning this clone: Its antigen is as yet unknown.

The V end was cut by 4 bases, the J end by 4 bases, with 14 bases between. This CDR3 has 15 residues. CDR1 is SNHLY, CDR2 FYNNEI, per germline. TCRdb's copy holds only in-frame clones and misses some; the assay was immunoSEQ multiplex PCR. The data show 300,000 to 350,000 clones, with around 85% seen just once and approximately 2.2% held by the top ten. Treatment described: some 20 received Ad26.COV2.S at low or high dose, single or two shots; about five received placebo; per-sample allocation not given. Day 63 after the first injection of vaccine or placebo was the sampling time. The sequence came from a person aged 18-60 years who received the Ad26.COV2.S COVID-19 vaccine or a placebo. The material was peripheral blood, obtained in a trial of Ad26.COV2.S vaccine versus placebo. The rearrangement links TRBV2 to TRBJ1-5; D is possibly TRBD1 (6 bases). CDR3 DNA: TGTGCCAGCAGTGCGGACAGACTTGTTAATCAGCCCCAGCATTTT. Translated: CASSADRLVNQPQHF.